Sequencing of this T cell receptor beta chain was carried out in a study of brain metastases from non-small cell lung cancer. Notes on the study in general: Brain metastases had lower T-cell infiltration than primary tumors. Compared with their matched primary tumors, roughly two thirds of brain metastases showed expanded T-cell clones. Metastases had sparse T cells but largely shared repertoires with primaries.

The CDR3 has 18 amino acids. The junction had 4 bases not matched to a gene; V was cut back by 1 base and J by 0 bases. Germline-derived CDR1 and CDR2 are LGHDT and YNNKEL (reference sequence). With regard to this clone: What it binds is unknown.

The data were produced by immunoSEQ multiplex PCR, yet TCRdb's version contains in-frame clones alone and is incomplete. Here the sample spans 4,300 or so clones, about 79% being singletons. This TCR derives from a donor at least 40 years old with non-small cell lung cancer. V usage is TRBV3-1 (or the pseudogene TRBV3-2) and J usage is TRBJ2-1; 12 nucleotides match TRBD2. Sequences were obtained from primary lung tumor tissue. DNA for the CDR3: TGTGCCAGCAGCCAAGCACTAGCGGGGGGCCACTCCTACAATGAGCAGTTCTTC. Its protein product is CASSQALAGGHSYNEQFF.